Following are 5 T cell receptor beta chains from one sample sequenced in a study of memory CD4+ T cells and cytomegalovirus serostatus (dated by TCRdb to the late 2010s). Receptor amplification or capture employed the immunoSEQ multiplex PCR assay. TCRdb obtained this table from immuneACCESS and retained in-frame rearrangements with V and J assigned. These tables miss some clones; where compared with another copy, unresolved V genes account for less than half of the shortfall, and the remainder is unexplained. The sample data list about 56,000 clones, and about 70% of these were observed just once. The top ten clones comprise 2.6% of the sample. A FACSAria II was used to sort memory CD4+ T cells, defined as single viable CD3+CD4+CD8-CD45RO+ cells. The sequencing input was memory CD4+ T cells from blood. The receptors here all came from an adult in good health and CMV-seropositive.

The V gene is TRBV15, the J gene TRBJ1-2; D ambiguous. CDR3 length equals 15 residues. Germline assignment: CDR1 LNHNV and CDR2 YYDKDF (reference sequence). The V gene lost 1 base and the J gene lost 0 bases, with 9 bases spanning the gap. The CDR3 region is CATSRGAQSNYGYTF. The CDR3 nucleotides are TGTGCCACCAGCAGAGGGGCCCAATCTAACTATGGCTACACCTTC.

There are a few counts of this clone. CDR3 region: CASSLDVNTEAFF. The CDR3 DNA reads TGCGCCAGCAGCTTGGATGTGAACACTGAAGCTTTCTTT. The gene calls are TRBV5-1 and TRBJ1-1; D is uncertain. V was trimmed by 0 bases and J by 0 bases, leaving 3 bases between them. The germline CDR1 and CDR2 sequences are SGHRS and YFSETQ. CDR3 length: 13 residues.

This chain uses TRBV19 with TRBJ1-2; maybe TRBD1 (5 bases). The length of the CDR3 is 13 residues. V lost 3 bases and J 8 bases, leaving 13 bases between the germline ends. Germline V lookup: CDR1 LNHDA, CDR2 SQIVND (reference sequence). The CDR3 DNA reads TGTGCCAGTAGTATGCTCAGGGAGGGAGGCTACACCTTC. It yields the protein CASSMLREGGYTF. Filled out from reference TRBV19 and TRBJ1-2, the complete variable domain reads DGGITQSPKYLFRKEGQNVTLSCEQNLNHDAMYWYRQDPGQGLRLIYYSQIVNDFQKGDIAEGYSVSREKKESFPLTVTSAQKNPTAFYLCASSMLREGGYTFGSGTRLTVV.

The chain is built from TRBV30 and TRBJ2-7, with D tentatively TRBD2 (6 bases). Per germline, CDR1 GTSNPN and CDR2 SVGIG (reference sequence). This CDR3 is 16 amino acids long. V was trimmed by 2 bases and J by 5 bases, leaving 22 bases between them. The CDR3 loop is CAWSFGGSLVHHEQYF. CDR3 DNA: TGTGCCTGGAGTTTTGGGGGGAGTCTTGTCCACCACGAGCAGTACTTC.

This chain uses TRBV7-9 with TRBJ1-1; D is unresolved. The germline V and J ends were trimmed by 5 bases and 3 bases, with 19 bases remaining between them. CDR1 is SEHNR and CDR2 is FQNEAQ in the germline V gene (reference sequence). The CDR3 is 16 amino acids. As DNA, the CDR3 is TGTGCCAGCAGCAAAGCACGAGGCGGGTGGGACACTGAAGCTTTCTTT. This codes for CASSKARGGWDTEAFF.